Shown below are 19 T cell receptor beta chains from a single sample sequenced in a study of T cell responses to AZD1222 COVID-19 vaccine. The repertoire was sequenced with immunoSEQ multiplex PCR; TCRdb's copy has only in-frame clones and lacks some. This sample carries approximately 190,000 clones, around 92% of them seen once, and the ten largest clones take over 1%. Sequencing used peripheral blood, obtained on day 0 of AZD1222 vaccination. All receptors derive from an adult in good health.

The chain has TRBV9 and TRBJ1-1, with D uncertain. Germline V lookup: CDR1 SGDLS, CDR2 YYNGEE. Trimming removed 0 bases from V and 5 bases from J, with 8 bases in between. The CDR3 contains 13 residues. CDR3 amino acids: CASSVGGKTEAFF. CDR3 DNA sequence: TGTGCCAGCAGCGTAGGAGGTAAGACTGAAGCTTTCTTT.

The rearrangement links TRBV7-3 to TRBJ2-5; 11 positions agree with TRBD2. The length of the CDR3 is 18 residues. V shed 5 bases, J shed 1 base, and the junction held 12 bases outside the gene matches. Germline V gene lookup returns CDR1 SGHTA and CDR2 FQGTGA. CDR3: CASSPYSLTSGGQETQYF. The CDR3 DNA reads as TGTGCCAGCAGCCCCTACAGTCTAACTAGCGGGGGCCAAGAGACCCAGTACTTC.

The rearrangement links TRBV10-3 to TRBJ2-1, with 8 nucleotides matching TRBD1. The V gene's germline CDR1 is ENHRY and CDR2 SYGVKD. CDR3 length: 13 residues. V lost 7 bases and J lost 7; bases outside the gene matches: 6. Written as DNA, the CDR3 is TGTGCCATCACCCGGACAGGGATTAATGAGCAGTTCTTC. Encoded protein: CAITRTGINEQFF.

The chain couples TRBV14 to TRBJ1-1, with D hard to call. The germline V gene has CDR1 SGHDN and CDR2 FVKESK. The CDR3 consists of 13 residues. Trimming shortened V by 1 base and J by 0 bases, and 3 bases separated the two germline ends. The CDR3 is CASSQGMNTEAFF. CDR3 sequence (DNA): TGTGCCAGCAGCCAAGGAATGAACACTGAAGCTTTCTTT. Looking up the rest from reference TRBV14 and TRBJ1-1 gives the full variable domain: EAGVTQFPSHSVIEKGQTVTLRCDPISGHDNLYWYRRVMGKEIKFLLHFVKESKQDESGMPNNRFLAERTGGTYSTLKVQPAELEDSGVYFCASSQGMNTEAFFGQGTRLTVV.

This clone was recorded once. The chain links TRBV7-3 to TRBJ2-1; the match to TRBD1 covers 9 bases. The CDR3 covers 15 residues. After removal of 5 bases from V and 6 bases from J, the junction contained 8 bases not matched to a gene. The germline gives CDR1 SGHTA, CDR2 FQGTGA. CDR3 region: CASSQPGTGTNEQFF. Here the CDR3 DNA reads TGTGCCAGCAGCCAACCCGGGACAGGGACCAATGAGCAGTTCTTC.

The rearrangement uses TRBV5-1 and TRBJ1-2; TRBD1 agrees at 12 bases. V trimming: 5 bases; J trimming: 2 bases; junction bases outside the gene matches: 7. Germline values: CDR1 SGHRS, CDR2 YFSETQ. The CDR3 has 16 residues. The CDR3 here is CASRTGTGGANYGYTF. The CDR3 coding sequence is TGCGCCAGCAGAACCGGGACAGGGGGCGCAAACTATGGCTACACCTTC.

This clone appeared a single time. V gene TRBV6-2 or TRBV6-3 combines with J gene TRBJ2-3, with D unclear. CDR3 length: 14 residues. Germline CDR1 MNHEY, CDR2 SVGEGT. V was shortened by 0 bases and J by 2 bases, with 6 bases between the two germline ends. DNA for the CDR3: TGTGCCAGCAGTTACTCGGGTTACACAGATACGCAGTATTTT. Amino acids: CASSYSGYTDTQYF.

This clone was observed once. V is TRBV6-1 and J is TRBJ1-1, with D maybe TRBD1 (5 bases). V lost 4 bases to trimming and J lost 0 bases, with 15 bases between them. There are 16 residues in the CDR3. Germline assignment: CDR1 MNHNS and CDR2 SASEGT. The CDR3 DNA follows: TGTGCCAGCAGTGCAGGGAGCGTCCGGATGAACACTGAAGCTTTCTTT. Translating it yields CASSAGSVRMNTEAFF.

The chain recombines TRBV5-1 with TRBJ2-4, with a possible D match to TRBD1 (5 bases). Per germline, CDR1 SGHRS and CDR2 YFSETQ. V was clipped by 4 bases and J by 8 bases, with 16 bases between them. This CDR3 region has 14 residues. CDR3 coding DNA: TGCGCCAGCAGCGCGCAGGGTACCATAGACATTCAGTACTTC. Translated: CASSAQGTIDIQYF.

The V and J genes are TRBV25-1 and TRBJ2-7; possibly TRBD1 for D (6 bases). The CDR3 is 14 residues long. V was trimmed by 1 base and J by 0 bases, leaving 7 bases between them. Looked up from germline, CDR1 is MGHDK and CDR2 is SYGVNS. The CDR3 coding sequence is TGTGCCAGCAGTGAATCGACAGGCTCCTACGAGCAGTACTTC. It yields the protein CASSESTGSYEQYF.

The chain is built from TRBV12-3 or TRBV12-4 and TRBJ1-5; 9 nucleotides agree with TRBD1. J was trimmed by 5 bases and V by 5 bases; bases with no gene match: 1. This CDR3 contains 13 residues. CDR3 amino acids: CASSRDRDQPQHF. CDR3 coding DNA: TGTGCCAGCAGTCGGGACAGGGATCAGCCCCAGCATTTT.

V usage is TRBV5-1 and J usage is TRBJ2-2; weak D call: TRBD1 (5 bases). V was shortened by 4 bases and J by 7 bases, with 17 bases between the two germline ends. The CDR3 runs 15 residues. Per the germline V gene, CDR1 is SGHRS and CDR2 is YFSETQ. CDR3 sequence (DNA): TGCGCCAGCAGCCCGCGTGTGGTTAGGGGCGGGGAGCTGTTTTTT. Amino acids: CASSPRVVRGGELFF.

This rearrangement joins TRBV25-1 to TRBJ1-3; no definite D call. The length of the CDR3 is 13 residues. Germline loops: CDR1 MGHDK, CDR2 SYGVNS. The germline V and J ends were trimmed by 3 bases and 6 bases, with 9 bases remaining between them. The CDR3 loop is CASSDPGVNTIYF. The CDR3 DNA is TGTGCCAGCAGTGATCCCGGGGTAAACACCATATATTTT.

As regards this clone: This specimen includes other DNA sequences encoding the same CDR3. CDR3: CASSLGGGNQPQHF. CDR3 DNA sequence: TGTGCCAGCTCGCTGGGGGGGGGCAATCAGCCCCAGCATTTT. The genes are TRBV18 and TRBJ1-5, with D perhaps TRBD1 (5 bases). V was clipped by 6 bases and J by 2 bases, with 11 bases between them. Per the germline V gene, CDR1 is KGHSH and CDR2 is LQKENI. This CDR3 is built from 14 residues.

The chain couples TRBV7-6 to TRBJ2-5; 7 bases are shared with TRBD1. In germline, CDR1 is SGHVS, CDR2 FNYEAQ. V shed 6 bases and J 1 base; nucleotides not matched to a gene: 5. The CDR3 has 14 amino acids. The CDR3 DNA follows: TGTGCCAGCAGTTTGGGACAGACCCAAGAGACCCAGTACTTC. Translating it yields CASSLGQTQETQYF.

This clone was seen a few times. The genes are TRBV10-3 and TRBJ1-4; D uncertain. Looked up from germline, CDR1 is ENHRY and CDR2 is SYGVKD. The CDR3 covers 14 residues. V was pared by 1 base and J by 5 bases, with 8 bases between. The CDR3 DNA follows: TGTGCCATCAGTGAGTGGCAGGAGAATGAAAAACTGTTTTTT. Protein sequence: CAISEWQENEKLFF.

The chain recombines TRBV5-5 with TRBJ1-6; perhaps TRBD1 as D (6 bases). CDR3 length: 16 residues. Trimming took off 5 bases at V and 4 bases at J, with 16 bases between the two ends. Germline V gives CDR1 SGHKS, CDR2 YYEKEE (reference sequence). For the CDR3, the DNA is TGTGCCAGCAGTTGGACAGCCAGTATATATAATTCACCCCTCCACTTT. It codes for CASSWTASIYNSPLHF.

The rearrangement joins TRBV7-2 to TRBJ2-5, with 7 bases aligning to TRBD2. This CDR3 region has 14 residues. Germline assignment: CDR1 SGHTA and CDR2 FQGNSA. V shed 2 bases and J 4 bases; nucleotides not matched to a gene: 4. The CDR3 coding sequence is TGTGCCAGCAGCTTATCGGCTAGCGGAGAGACCCAGTACTTC. Amino acids: CASSLSASGETQYF.

The CDR3 is CASSVVTGYGYTF. The CDR3 nucleotides read TGTGCCAGCAGCGTGGTGACAGGGTATGGCTACACCTTC. The chain employs TRBV5-4 and TRBJ1-2, with 7 bases matching TRBD1. This CDR3 is built from 13 residues. Germline V gives CDR1 SGHNT, CDR2 YYREEE (reference sequence). The V segment lost 4 bases and the J segment 5 bases; nucleotides outside the gene matches: 5. Full variable domain (remainder filled in from reference TRBV5-4 and TRBJ1-2): ETGVTQSPTHLIKTRGQQVTLRCSSQSGHNTVSWYQQALGQGPQFIFQYYREEENGRGNFPPRFSGLQFPNYSSELNVNALELDDSALYLCASSVVTGYGYTFGSGTRLTVV.